These T cell receptor beta chains were read from a single sample in a study of metastatic and nonmetastatic thyroid tumors. TCRdb reanalyzed the PCR reads via MiXCR. The sample has under 50,000 clones, 15% to 20% seen once. Material for sequencing was tumor tissue. All receptors come from a female donor with papillary thyroid cancer or a benign thyroid nodule (not recorded which). Some clones in this sample may be carry-over from other donors' samples. The CDR3 runs from the conserved cysteine through the conserved F or W. Fields, in order: J gene, clone size, V gene, D gene, CDR3 protein, CDR3 DNA. A D gene is named only where the DNA matches it firmly. A row's size may be missing; if present it is once, few, many or a size class.

J gene: TRBJ1-1; clone size: NA; V gene: TRBV20-1; D gene: TRBD1; CDR3 protein: CSARGPTGLNTEAFF; CDR3 DNA: TGCAGTGCTAGAGGTCCGACAGGGCTCAACACTGAAGCTTTCTTT
J gene: TRBJ2-3; clone size: NA; V gene: TRBV6-1; D gene: NA; CDR3 protein: CASNQGNTQYF; CDR3 DNA: TGTGCCAGCAACCAGGGGAATACGCAGTATTTT
J gene: TRBJ2-1; clone size: many; V gene: TRBV5-1; D gene: NA; CDR3 protein: CASSFKPIGEQFF; CDR3 DNA: TGCGCCAGCAGCTTCAAACCCATAGGTGAGCAGTTCTTC
J gene: TRBJ2-7; clone size: NA; V gene: TRBV4-2; D gene: NA; CDR3 protein: CASSQDRDRVGEQYF; CDR3 DNA: TGTGCTAGCAGCCAAGATAGAGATCGTGTAGGCGAGCAGTACTTC
J gene: TRBJ2-2; clone size: few; V gene: TRBV6-1; D gene: NA; CDR3 protein: CASSEHASNTGELFF; CDR3 DNA: TGTGCCAGCAGTGAACACGCGTCGAACACCGGGGAGCTGTTTTTT
J gene: TRBJ2-7; clone size: NA; V gene: TRBV18; D gene: TRBD2; CDR3 protein: CASSPMNVRLAEGGEQYF; CDR3 DNA: TGTGCCAGCTCACCAATGAACGTCCGACTAGCGGAAGGGGGCGAGCAGTACTTC
J gene: TRBJ2-5; clone size: many; V gene: TRBV29-1; D gene: NA; CDR3 protein: CSVEPGYGQETQYF; CDR3 DNA: TGCAGCGTTGAACCGGGGTATGGCCAAGAGACCCAGTACTTC
J gene: TRBJ2-5; clone size: once; V gene: TRBV4-1; D gene: NA; CDR3 protein: CASSLVRGEQETQYF; CDR3 DNA: TGCGCCAGCAGCCTTGTCAGGGGCGAACAAGAGACCCAGTACTTC
J gene: TRBJ2-7; clone size: NA; V gene: TRBV5-1; D gene: TRBD1; CDR3 protein: CASSLVGVTGGYEQYF; CDR3 DNA: TGCGCCAGCAGCTTGGTGGGGGTGACAGGGGGCTACGAGCAGTACTTC
J gene: TRBJ1-4; clone size: few; V gene: TRBV11-1; D gene: NA; CDR3 protein: CASSSMAYLGGKLFF; CDR3 DNA: TGTGCCAGCAGCTCTATGGCATACCTAGGAGGAAAACTGTTTTTT
J gene: TRBJ1-2; clone size: many; V gene: TRBV7-2; D gene: NA; CDR3 protein: CASSRDGGQGYGYTF; CDR3 DNA: TGTGCCAGCAGCAGAGATGGGGGTCAGGGCTATGGCTACACCTTC
J gene: TRBJ2-1; clone size: many; V gene: TRBV30; D gene: TRBD2; CDR3 protein: CACAGGYNEQFF; CDR3 DNA: TGTGCCTGTGCGGGAGGCTACAATGAGCAGTTCTTC
J gene: TRBJ2-7; clone size: few; V gene: TRBV12-3/TRBV12-4; D gene: NA; CDR3 protein: CASGLPDGEQYF; CDR3 DNA: TGTGCCAGCGGTTTACCCGACGGCGAGCAGTACTTC
J gene: TRBJ2-6; clone size: many; V gene: TRBV4-2; D gene: NA; CDR3 protein: CASSLTPGNLGHELANVLTF; CDR3 DNA: TGTGCCAGCAGCCTGACCCCCGGTAATTTAGGCCACGAATTGGCCAACGTCCTGACTTTC
J gene: TRBJ2-3; clone size: few; V gene: TRBV5-4; D gene: NA; CDR3 protein: CASSWSLGGSTDTQYF; CDR3 DNA: TGTGCCAGCAGCTGGAGTCTCGGGGGTAGCACAGATACGCAGTATTTT
J gene: TRBJ1-6; clone size: many; V gene: TRBV3-1; D gene: NA; CDR3 protein: CASSPTLRGLGSPLHF; CDR3 DNA: TGTGCCAGCAGCCCTACCTTGAGGGGCTTGGGTTCACCCCTCCACTTT
J gene: TRBJ2-7; clone size: NA; V gene: TRBV5-1; D gene: NA; CDR3 protein: CASILSGVRDYEQYF; CDR3 DNA: TGCGCCAGCATCTTGTCTGGGGTCAGGGACTACGAGCAGTACTTC
J gene: TRBJ2-2; clone size: NA; V gene: TRBV19; D gene: NA; CDR3 protein: CATSSYYVRRDTGELFF; CDR3 DNA: TGTGCCACTTCCTCATACTACGTGAGAAGGGACACCGGGGAGCTGTTTTTT
J gene: TRBJ2-3; clone size: many; V gene: TRBV9; D gene: TRBD2; CDR3 protein: CASSVATGTSGTDTQYF; CDR3 DNA: TGTGCCAGCAGCGTAGCTACTGGGACTAGCGGGACAGATACGCAGTATTTT
J gene: TRBJ1-2; clone size: few; V gene: TRBV6-1; D gene: TRBD1; CDR3 protein: CVSSETGYYGYTF; CDR3 DNA: TGTGTCAGCAGTGAGACAGGGTACTATGGCTACACCTTC
J gene: TRBJ2-7; clone size: NA; V gene: TRBV20-1; D gene: NA; CDR3 protein: CSARASTIWRVYEQYF; CDR3 DNA: TGCAGTGCTAGAGCTTCGACTATCTGGAGAGTCTACGAGCAGTACTTC
J gene: TRBJ2-7; clone size: NA; V gene: TRBV5-1; D gene: TRBD1; CDR3 protein: CASSAGTAIGYEQYF; CDR3 DNA: TGCGCCAGCAGCGCTGGGACAGCCATAGGGTACGAGCAGTACTTC
J gene: TRBJ2-3; clone size: medium-sized; V gene: TRBV7-2; D gene: TRBD1; CDR3 protein: CASSQRGRGDTQYF; CDR3 DNA: TGTGCCAGCAGCCAGAGGGGGCGCGGGGATACGCAGTATTTT
J gene: TRBJ1-2; clone size: many; V gene: TRBV5-1; D gene: NA; CDR3 protein: CASSYQPENYGYTF; CDR3 DNA: TGCGCCAGCAGCTACCAGCCAGAAAACTATGGCTACACCTTC
J gene: TRBJ2-7; clone size: many; V gene: TRBV7-6; D gene: NA; CDR3 protein: CASSSPWLEQYF; CDR3 DNA: TGTGCCAGCAGCTCCCCCTGGCTCGAGCAGTACTTC
J gene: TRBJ1-3; clone size: NA; V gene: TRBV6-2/TRBV6-3; D gene: NA; CDR3 protein: CASSYPPTGSVNSGNTIYF; CDR3 DNA: TGTGCCAGCAGTTACCCACCTACGGGCAGTGTGAACTCTGGAAACACCATATATTTT
J gene: TRBJ2-3; clone size: NA; V gene: TRBV6-2/TRBV6-3; D gene: NA; CDR3 protein: CASSYSGVSTDTQYF; CDR3 DNA: TGTGCCAGCAGTTACTCGGGGGTTAGCACAGATACGCAGTATTTT
J gene: TRBJ1-2; clone size: many; V gene: TRBV11-2; D gene: NA; CDR3 protein: CASSQGTPSANYGYTF; CDR3 DNA: TGTGCCAGCAGCCAGGGGACCCCATCGGCCAACTATGGCTACACCTTC
J gene: TRBJ2-1; clone size: NA; V gene: TRBV6-5; D gene: NA; CDR3 protein: CASSYSHPTAAYNEQFF; CDR3 DNA: TGTGCCAGCAGTTACTCCCATCCTACCGCGGCATACAATGAGCAGTTCTTC
J gene: TRBJ2-7; clone size: NA; V gene: TRBV7-2; D gene: NA; CDR3 protein: CASSFQGCISYEQYF; CDR3 DNA: TGTGCCAGCAGCTTCCAGGGGTGTATCTCCTACGAGCAGTACTTC
J gene: TRBJ2-3; clone size: many; V gene: TRBV20-1; D gene: TRBD1; CDR3 protein: CSARGQGAGTDTQYF; CDR3 DNA: TGCAGTGCTAGAGGGCAGGGGGCCGGCACAGATACGCAGTATTTT
J gene: TRBJ1-5; clone size: many; V gene: TRBV24-1; D gene: NA; CDR3 protein: CATSGADNSNQPQHF; CDR3 DNA: TGTGCCACCAGTGGGGCAGACAATAGCAATCAGCCCCAGCATTTT
J gene: TRBJ2-5; clone size: many; V gene: TRBV11-1; D gene: NA; CDR3 protein: CASSSAGVDSYHLATQYF; CDR3 DNA: TGTGCCAGCAGCTCGGCAGGGGTGGACAGCTACCACCTCGCGACCCAGTACTTC